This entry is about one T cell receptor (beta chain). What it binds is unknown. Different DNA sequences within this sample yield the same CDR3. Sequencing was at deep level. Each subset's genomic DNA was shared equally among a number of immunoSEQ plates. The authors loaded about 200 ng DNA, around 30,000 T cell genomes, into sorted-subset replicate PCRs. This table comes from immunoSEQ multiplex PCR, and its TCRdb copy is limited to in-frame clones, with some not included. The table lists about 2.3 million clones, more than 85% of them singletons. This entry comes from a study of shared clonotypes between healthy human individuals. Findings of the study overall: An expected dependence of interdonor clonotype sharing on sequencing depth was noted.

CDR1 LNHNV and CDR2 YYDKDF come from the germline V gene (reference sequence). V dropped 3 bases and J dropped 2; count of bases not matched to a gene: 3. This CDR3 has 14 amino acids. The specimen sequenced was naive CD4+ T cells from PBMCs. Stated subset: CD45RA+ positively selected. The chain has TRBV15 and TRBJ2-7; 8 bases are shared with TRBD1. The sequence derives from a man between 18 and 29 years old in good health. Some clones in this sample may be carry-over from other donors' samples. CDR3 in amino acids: CATSRAGGPYEQYF. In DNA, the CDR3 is TGTGCCACCAGCAGGGCAGGGGGCCCCTACGAGCAGTACTTC. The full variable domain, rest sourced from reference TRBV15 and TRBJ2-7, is DAMVIQNPRYQVTQFGKPVTLSCSQTLNHNVMYWYQQKSSQAPKLLFHYYDKDFNNEADTPDNFQSRRPNTSFCFLDIRSPGLGDTAMYLCATSRAGGPYEQYFGPGTRLTVT.